This T cell receptor (beta chain) was sequenced during a study of blood T cell repertoires in COVID-19. Turning to the study itself: PBMCs, B-cell-depleted T cells, or T cells were the source of the cDNA or gDNA that made up the material.

Original data processing: Cell counts per sample came from amplifying reference gene primers. Data came from immunoSEQ multiplex PCR; TCRdb stores just in-frame clones and leaves some out. Clone size and the V and J calls come from that table; the DNA yielded D and trimming. This sample has hundreds of thousands of clones, with roughly 88% found just once. CDR1 and CDR2 (germline): SGHAT, FQNNGV. The ends lost 4 bases at V and 7 bases at J; junction bases unmatched: 8. This CDR3 spans 15 amino acids. Residents of 20 to 25 US areas, aged about 18 to 95 years, made up the participants. Cohorts were based on clinical histories the participants reported.

V and J are TRBV11-2 and TRBJ2-7; TRBD1 agrees at 12 bases. Input material: PBMCs or T cells enriched from blood (not recorded which). This receptor was taken from a woman between 40 and 50 years old with acute COVID-19. The CDR3 DNA follows: TGTGCCAGCAGCTACGGGGGACAGGGGGCCTGGGAGCAGTACTTC. It translates to CASSYGGQGAWEQYF.